Shown below are 22 T cell receptor beta chains from a single sample sequenced in a study of blood T cell repertoires in COVID-19. Generated by immunoSEQ multiplex PCR, the TCRdb table keeps only in-frame clones and is missing some. The sample gives around 300,000 clones, over 70% of which show up once; about 5% is in the top ten. Sequencing input: PBMCs or T cells enriched from blood (not recorded which). Receptors originate from a man aged 25-40 years who had recovered from COVID-19.

The chain has TRBV2 and TRBJ2-2; D is unclear. Germline V gene data show CDR1 as SNHLY and CDR2 as FYNNEI. The CDR3 length is 16 residues. The V end was cut by 3 bases, the J end by 5 bases, with 16 bases between. Written as DNA, the CDR3 is TGTGCCAGCAGTGACGGGTCTCCCGGCTGGACCGGGGAGCTGTTTTTT. Protein: CASSDGSPGWTGELFF.

V is TRBV27 and J is TRBJ2-1; weak D call: TRBD2 (5 bases). V lost 3 bases to trimming and J lost 7 bases, with 10 bases between them. CDR1 MNHEY and CDR2 SMNVEV come from the germline V gene (reference sequence). CDR3 length: 13 residues. The CDR3 sequence is CASSFGRANEQFF. CDR3 coding DNA: TGTGCCAGCAGTTTCGGGCGGGCGAATGAGCAGTTCTTC.

This chain joins TRBV7-9 and TRBJ1-6, with TRBD1 matching over 7 bases. The CDR3 covers 15 residues. Germline trimming cut 5 bases from V and 7 bases from J; bases unmatched to any gene: 8. The germline V gene encodes CDR1 SEHNR and CDR2 FQNEAQ (reference sequence). CDR3 residues: CASSMDRLLNSPLHF. Here the CDR3 DNA reads TGTGCCAGCAGCATGGACAGGCTACTGAATTCACCCCTCCACTTT.

The chain links TRBV4-1 to TRBJ2-3, with a tentative D call TRBD2 (5 bases). CDR1 and CDR2 (germline): MGHRA, YSYEKL. This CDR3 region has 16 residues. The ends were cut back, 0 bases at V and 3 bases at J, with 13 bases in the middle. CDR3 DNA sequence: TGCGCCAGCAGCCAAGACCCACTAGGACGGACAGATACGCAGTATTTT. This gives the protein CASSQDPLGRTDTQYF.

This clone is a singleton in its sample. The chain is built from TRBV5-1 and TRBJ2-1; a weak D match, TRBD2 (7 bases). V lost 4 bases to trimming and J lost 7 bases, with 12 bases between them. Germline V CDR1 and CDR2: SGHRS, YFSETQ. CDR3 length: 13 residues. The CDR3 DNA sequence: TGCGCCAGCAGCCGGCGGGGGCCTAATGAGCAGTTCTTC. Its translation: CASSRRGPNEQFF.

This clone has just one count. This chain connects TRBV5-6 to TRBJ2-3, with D uncertain. This CDR3 has 13 residues. CDR1 is SGHDT, CDR2 YYEEEE, per germline. With 5 bases removed from V and 2 bases from J, the gap between germline ends came to 9 bases. CDR3: CASSSSPTDTQYF. The CDR3 DNA reads TGTGCCAGCAGTTCCTCCCCCACAGATACGCAGTATTTT.

The chain joins TRBV5-4 to TRBJ2-4; a weak D match, TRBD1 (5 bases). CDR1 and CDR2 from the germline V gene are SGHNT and YYREEE (reference sequence). The CDR3 extends over 15 amino acids. V was pared by 3 bases and J by 0 bases, with 10 bases between. CDR3 DNA: TGTGCCAGCAGCTCGGACACCCTAGCCAAAAACATTCAGTACTTC. Its translation is CASSSDTLAKNIQYF. Combining the CDR3 with reference TRBV5-4 and TRBJ2-4 gives the whole variable domain ETGVTQSPTHLIKTRGQQVTLRCSSQSGHNTVSWYQQALGQGPQFIFQYYREEENGRGNFPPRFSGLQFPNYSSELNVNALELDDSALYLCASSSDTLAKNIQYFGAGTRLSVL.

The J gene is TRBJ1-6, the V gene TRBV5-1, with 8 nucleotides matching TRBD1. CDR3 length: 16 amino acids. With 3 bases clipped from V and 5 bases from J, the junction kept 7 bases outside the gene matches. Looked up from germline, CDR1 is SGHRS and CDR2 is YFSETQ. The CDR3 DNA follows: TGCGCCAGCAGCTATCGACCGGGACAGGATAATTCACCCCTCCACTTT. This sequence encodes CASSYRPGQDNSPLHF. Based on the CDR3 plus reference TRBV5-1 and TRBJ1-6, the full variable domain is KAGVTQTPRYLIKTRGQQVTLSCSPISGHRSVSWYQQTPGQGLQFLFEYFSETQRNKGNFPGRFSGRQFSNSRSEMNVSTLELGDSALYLCASSYRPGQDNSPLHFGNGTRLTVT.

V gene TRBV9 combines with J gene TRBJ1-2; TRBD1 matches at 9 bases. This CDR3 contains 14 residues. Germline values: CDR1 SGDLS, CDR2 YYNGEE. The trim removed 3 bases at V and 8 bases at J, leaving 8 bases unmatched. The CDR3 coding sequence is TGTGCCAGCAGCGGAGGACAGGGGCCGCGGGGCTACACCTTC. This gives the protein CASSGGQGPRGYTF.

The V gene is TRBV3-1 (or the pseudogene TRBV3-2), the J gene TRBJ2-1; a weak D match, TRBD2 (5 bases). The CDR3 has 16 amino acids. Per germline, CDR1 LGHDT and CDR2 YNNKEL (reference sequence). The V gene lost 1 base and the J gene lost 1 base, with 11 bases spanning the gap. This CDR3 reads CASSQGSGLSYNEQFF. The CDR3 DNA sequence: TGTGCCAGCAGCCAAGGGTCGGGGTTGTCCTACAATGAGCAGTTCTTC.

The chain is built from TRBV2 and TRBJ1-6, with 7 nucleotides matching TRBD1. The CDR3 length is 16 residues. Looked up from germline, CDR1 is SNHLY and CDR2 is FYNNEI. Germline trimming cut 1 base from V and 7 bases from J; bases unmatched to any gene: 7. The CDR3, as DNA: TGTGCCAGCAGTGAAGGGCTAGGGGGCGGGAATTCACCCCTCCACTTT. Protein sequence: CASSEGLGGGNSPLHF. Full variable domain (missing parts from reference TRBV2 and TRBJ1-6): EPEVTQTPSHQVTQMGQEVILRCVPISNHLYFYWYRQILGQKVEFLVSFYNNEISEKSEIFDDQFSVERPDGSNFTLKIRSTKLEDSAMYFCASSEGLGGGNSPLHFGNGTRLTVT.

This rearrangement joins TRBV28 to TRBJ1-2; 7 bases are shared with TRBD1. The CDR3 covers 14 residues. Germline V gene lookup returns CDR1 MDHEN and CDR2 SYDVKM. The J segment lost 3 bases and the V segment lost 3 bases, leaving 4 bases of the junction unmatched. The chain's CDR3 is CASSLLTGDYGYTF. The DNA for the CDR3 is TGTGCCAGCAGTTTGCTAACAGGGGACTATGGCTACACCTTC.

This chain joins TRBV11-2 and TRBJ2-5; TRBD1 matches 9 bases. With 5 bases clipped from V and 5 bases from J, the junction kept 6 bases outside the gene matches. The V gene's germline CDR1 is SGHAT and CDR2 FQNNGV. The CDR3 extends over 14 amino acids. The CDR3 is CASSTNRGRETQYF. CDR3 coding DNA: TGTGCCAGCAGCACCAACAGGGGGCGGGAGACCCAGTACTTC.

V usage is TRBV21-1 and J usage is TRBJ2-7; TRBD1, the table's D call, lacks a check against the DNA. TRBV21-1 is a pseudogene. This CDR3 is 16 amino acids long. CDR3 protein: CASSPKGQGRRDRQYF. CDR3 in DNA: TGTGCCAGCAGCCCCAAGGGACAGGGACGACGCGACCGGCAGTACTTC.

V usage is TRBV5-4 and J usage is TRBJ2-3, with 9 bases fitting TRBD2. From germline, CDR1 is SGHNT and CDR2 YYREEE (reference sequence). Germline trimming cut 0 bases from V and 3 bases from J; bases unmatched to any gene: 5. This CDR3 spans 16 amino acids. The DNA of the CDR3 is TGTGCCAGCAGCTTGGCCATAGCGGGGGTGACAGATACGCAGTATTTT. This gives the protein CASSLAIAGVTDTQYF.

This chain links TRBV7-9 with TRBJ2-7; possible D gene TRBD2, 6 bases. The germline V gene encodes CDR1 SEHNR and CDR2 FQNEAQ (reference sequence). The length of the CDR3 is 17 residues. The V gene lost 2 bases and the J gene lost 2 bases, with 19 bases spanning the gap. Here the CDR3 DNA reads TGTGCCAGCAGCTTATCGTCTCGGGAGCTCCCGACCTACGAGCAGTACTTC. Translated, it gives CASSLSSRELPTYEQYF.

The V call is TRBV6-5, the J call TRBJ2-3, with D maybe TRBD2 (5 bases). This CDR3 has 13 residues. Trimming removed 7 bases at V and 0 bases at J, with 8 bases between. Looked up from germline, CDR1 is MNHEY and CDR2 is SVGAGI. In nucleotides, the CDR3 is TGTGCCAGCAAGCGGATTAGCACAGATACGCAGTATTTT. Translated, it gives CASKRISTDTQYF.

The chain employs TRBV4-1 and TRBJ2-2; the match to TRBD1 covers 7 bases. This CDR3 is built from 14 residues. CDR1 MGHRA and CDR2 YSYEKL come from the germline V gene. The V and J ends lost 5 bases and 6 bases, in that order; junction bases with no gene match: 6. The chain's CDR3 is CASSAPDRSGELFF. CDR3 in DNA: TGCGCCAGCAGCGCACCGGACAGGTCCGGGGAGCTGTTTTTT.

Only a few counts were recorded for this clone. This chain joins TRBV19 and TRBJ1-3; no clear D gene. Germline assignment: CDR1 LNHDA and CDR2 SQIVND (reference sequence). There are 14 residues in the CDR3. Between the trimmed V and J ends, which lost 7 bases and 0 bases, there was a span of 10 bases. CDR3: CASKDGSSGNTIYF. CDR3 nucleotides: TGTGCCAGTAAGGACGGGAGCTCTGGAAACACCATATATTTT.

V is TRBV10-1 and J is TRBJ1-1, with a weak D call TRBD1 (5 bases). Trimming cost V 0 bases and J 0 bases, with 8 bases left between them. Looked up from germline, CDR1 is WNHNN and CDR2 is SYGVQD (reference sequence). This CDR3 spans 15 amino acids. CDR3 protein: CASSESRQMNTEAFF. DNA of the CDR3: TGCGCCAGCAGTGAGTCCAGACAGATGAACACTGAAGCTTTCTTT.

This chain connects TRBV28 to TRBJ1-5; D remains unclear. CDR1 and CDR2 from the germline V gene are MDHEN and SYDVKM. Trimming shortened V by 3 bases and J by 0 bases, and 18 bases separated the two germline ends. CDR3 length: 18 amino acids. The CDR3 region has the DNA TGTGCCAGCAGTTTTCCGCGGGAAGAATTATATAGCAATCAGCCCCAGCATTTT. Protein sequence: CASSFPREELYSNQPQHF.

The table lists this clone with a count of one. V is TRBV7-2 and J is TRBJ1-6; the D gene is possibly TRBD1 (5 bases). The CDR3 totals 16 residues. Germline V gives CDR1 SGHTA, CDR2 FQGNSA. Between the trimmed V and J ends, which lost 5 bases and 7 bases, there was a span of 18 bases. Here the CDR3 DNA reads TGTGCCAGCAGCCAGAGGCATCAGGGCTGGAATTCACCCCTCCACTTT. This translates into CASSQRHQGWNSPLHF.